The 25 T cell receptor gamma chains below all came from one sample that was sequenced in a study of gammadelta T cells in human blood (dated by TCRdb to the early 2020s). Library method: RT-PCR. Sequencing was performed on an Illumina MiSeq. Via CATT, TCRdb reprocessed the public reads, and rows with identical DNA were then joined. The sample has 400 or so gamma-chain clones on record, about 8.4% of them singletons. The ten biggest clones cover more than 20% of the sample. The source material was non-Vgamma9Vdelta2 gamma-delta T cells from cord blood. The receptors come from a newborn.

As to this clone: A far larger clone is only one base removed, so a read error is likely. The genes are TRGV3 and TRGJ1 or TRGJ2. This CDR3 is built from 15 residues. The germline CDR1 and CDR2 sequences are VTNTFY and YDVSTARD (reference sequence). The V and J ends lost 9 bases and 3 bases, in that order; junction bases with no gene match: 17. As DNA, the CDR3 is TGTGCCACCCGGGCCCTTACCCCAATTTATTATAAGAAACTCTTT. Translated: CATRALTPIYYKKLF.

As to this clone: This could be a read error, since a much larger clone is one nucleotide away. The chain carries TRGV2 and TRGJP1. Germline trimming cut 3 bases from V and 0 bases from J; bases unmatched to any gene: 16. The CDR3 length is 19 residues. Per germline, CDR1 EGSNGY and CDR2 YDSYNSKV. The CDR3 loop is CATWDSRSRDNTTGWFKIF. For the CDR3, the DNA is TGTGCCACCTGGGACTCCAGATCTCGGGACAATACCACTGGTTGGTTCAAGATATTT.

This clone is termed hyperexpanded. The rearrangement uses TRGV9 and TRGJ1 or TRGJ2. CDR3 length equals 12 residues. V lost 2 bases and J lost 8; bases outside the gene matches: 6. The V gene's germline CDR1 is GITISATS and CDR2 ISYDGTV (reference sequence). Here the CDR3 DNA reads TGTGCCTTGTGGGAGGCCCTCCATAAGAAACTCTTT. It translates to CALWEALHKKLF.

This clone is termed large (0.1 to 1%). V usage is TRGV5 and J usage is TRGJ1 or TRGJ2. The CDR3 covers 13 residues. The germline gives CDR1 VINAFY, CDR2 YDVSNSKD. V gave up 0 bases and J gave up 7 bases; unmatched junction bases: 6. This chain's CDR3 is CATWDRLVYKKLF. CDR3 coding DNA: TGTGCCACCTGGGACAGGCTCGTCTATAAGAAACTCTTT.

The chain employs TRGV3 and TRGJ1 or TRGJ2. Germline V lookup: CDR1 VTNTFY, CDR2 YDVSTARD (reference sequence). The CDR3 has 13 amino acids. V shed 0 bases, J shed 6 bases, and the junction held 5 bases outside the gene matches. This chain's CDR3 is CATWDRQRYKKLF. CDR3 coding DNA: TGTGCCACCTGGGACAGGCAACGTTATAAGAAACTCTTT.

In the case of this clone: A read error may be the cause here, since a much bigger clone is one base away. The chain carries TRGV10 and TRGJP1. TRGV10 carries the ORF label, with uncertain function. The CDR3 runs to 15 residues. The CDR3 sequence: CAAWDSITTGWLKIF. The CDR3, as DNA: TGTGCTGCGTGGGATTCAATTACCACTGGTTGGCTCAAGATATTT.

By proportion, this clone is large. The chain links TRGV8 to TRGJ1 or TRGJ2. After removal of 4 bases from V and 1 base from J, the junction contained 13 bases not matched to a gene. The CDR3 extends over 16 amino acids. Germline assignment: CDR1 VENAVY and CDR2 YDSYNSRV. CDR3 sequence (DNA): TGTGCCACCTGGGACCCCCGATTGGAAAATTATTATAAGAAACTCTTT. It specifies CATWDPRLENYYKKLF.

This clone is classed as large (0.1 to 1%). Additional DNA sequences in this sample encode the identical CDR3. The chain links TRGV3 to TRGJ1 or TRGJ2. The germline CDR1 and CDR2 sequences are VTNTFY and YDVSTARD (reference sequence). This CDR3 is 13 amino acids long. Trimming took 0 bases from V and 5 from J; bases not matched to a gene: 4. The CDR3 sequence: CATWDRRNYKKLF. In DNA, the CDR3 is TGTGCCACCTGGGACAGGCGCAATTATAAGAAACTCTTT.

Notes on this clone: This is likely an artifact of a read error, given a far larger clone one base away. This chain uses TRGV2 with TRGJP1. The CDR3 is made up of 13 amino acids. After removal of 2 bases from V and 7 bases from J, the junction contained 4 bases not matched to a gene. Per the germline V gene, CDR1 is EGSNGY and CDR2 is YDSYNSKV. CDR3 DNA: TGTGCCACCTGGGACGCCTATGGTTGGTTCAAGATATTT. Its translation is CATWDAYGWFKIF.

This clone is large. The V and J genes are TRGV5 and TRGJ1 or TRGJ2. The CDR3 length is 14 residues. Germline lookup yields CDR1 VINAFY and CDR2 YDVSNSKD. Losses at the gene ends were 3 bases for V and 0 bases for J; bases not matched to a gene: 5. The CDR3 sequence: CATWDGLNYYKKLF. Here the CDR3 DNA reads TGTGCCACCTGGGACGGGTTGAATTATTATAAGAAACTCTTT.

By proportion, this clone is large. The rearrangement uses TRGV2 and TRGJ1 or TRGJ2. Germline trimming cut 0 bases from V and 12 bases from J; bases unmatched to any gene: 5. Germline V gene sequence: CDR1 EGSNGY, CDR2 YDSYNSKV. The CDR3 consists of 11 residues. The CDR3: CATWDGPSKLF. The CDR3 DNA sequence: TGTGCCACCTGGGACGGGCCGTCGAAACTCTTT.

By its share, this clone is large. The rearrangement joins TRGV2 to TRGJ1 or TRGJ2. J gave up 3 bases and V 1 base, and 6 bases lay outside the gene matches. This CDR3 has 14 amino acids. Germline values: CDR1 EGSNGY, CDR2 YDSYNSKV. DNA of the CDR3: TGTGCCACCTGGGACGGCCCTCTTTATTATAAGAAACTCTTT. Encoded protein: CATWDGPLYYKKLF.

In its sample, this clone was seen a few times. A far more abundant clone sits one base away, making this likely a read error. The sample has other DNA sequences that encode this CDR3 too. The chain combines TRGV2 with TRGJ1 or TRGJ2. There are 12 residues in the CDR3. Germline V lookup: CDR1 EGSNGY, CDR2 YDSYNSKV. The CDR3 nucleotides read TGTGCCACCTGGGTCCCTTATTACAAGAAACTCTTT. It encodes CATWVPYYKKLF.

This clone is medium-sized in the sample. The chain links TRGV2 to TRGJ1 or TRGJ2. The CDR3 runs 11 residues. Germline V gives CDR1 EGSNGY, CDR2 YDSYNSKV. Unmatched junction bases numbered 2, after V lost 0 bases and J lost 9 bases. CDR3 bases: TGTGCCACCTGGGACGGGCCTAAGAAACTCTTT. Translating it yields CATWDGPKKLF.

The rearrangement joins TRGV2 to TRGJP2. This CDR3 spans 14 amino acids. The germline gives CDR1 EGSNGY, CDR2 YDSYNSKV. V was pared by 0 bases and J by 2 bases, with 0 bases of the junction left unmatched. CDR3 DNA: TGTGCCACCTGGGACGGGAGTAGTGATTGGATCAAGACGTTT. Protein product: CATWDGSSDWIKTF.

The chain carries TRGV2 and TRGJ1 or TRGJ2. V lost 3 bases and J lost 0; bases outside the gene matches: 5. The CDR3 has 14 amino acids. From germline, CDR1 is EGSNGY and CDR2 YDSYNSKV. The CDR3 spells CATWDSLNYYKKLF. The DNA for the CDR3 is TGTGCCACCTGGGACAGCCTGAATTATTATAAGAAACTCTTT.

This clone qualifies as large (0.1 to 1%). The V and J genes are TRGV9 and TRGJ1 or TRGJ2. J lost 7 bases, V lost 2 bases, and 5 bases had no gene match. The CDR3 spans 12 residues. From germline, CDR1 is GITISATS and CDR2 ISYDGTV (reference sequence). DNA of the CDR3: TGTGCCTTGTGGGAGGAGCAGTATAAGAAACTCTTT. Its translation: CALWEEQYKKLF.

Relative to its sample, this clone is medium-sized. Different DNA sequences within this sample yield the same CDR3. The chain carries TRGV3 and TRGJP2. Per germline, CDR1 VTNTFY and CDR2 YDVSTARD (reference sequence). After removal of 3 bases from V and 5 bases from J, the junction contained 9 bases not matched to a gene. CDR3 length equals 15 residues. The CDR3: CATWDLAGSDWIKTF. The CDR3 DNA reads TGTGCCACCTGGGACCTGGCGGGGAGTGATTGGATCAAGACGTTT.

This clone is labeled medium-sized. The chain links TRGV2 to TRGJ1 or TRGJ2. The CDR3 is made up of 12 amino acids. With 0 bases clipped from V and 7 bases from J, the junction kept 3 bases outside the gene matches. Germline CDR1 is EGSNGY and CDR2 is YDSYNSKV. The CDR3 DNA reads TGTGCCACCTGGGACGGGCGATATAAGAAACTCTTT. The encoded protein is CATWDGRYKKLF.

This clone was detected only a few times. The chain uses TRGV8 and TRGJP2. Germline assignment: CDR1 VENAVY and CDR2 YDSYNSRV. The CDR3 is made up of 13 amino acids. V shed 5 bases, J shed 2 bases, and the junction held 2 bases outside the gene matches. CDR3 sequence: CATWGSSDWIKTF. The CDR3 nucleotides are TGTGCCACCTGGGGAAGTAGTGATTGGATCAAGACGTTT.

This clone is labeled large (0.1 to 1%). The chain recombines TRGV3 with TRGJP2. Germline V gene data show CDR1 as VTNTFY and CDR2 as YDVSTARD (reference sequence). This CDR3 is 13 amino acids long. With V trimmed by 6 bases and J by 2 bases, 3 bases remained unmatched. The CDR3 region is CATWKSSDWIKTF. The CDR3 DNA follows: TGTGCCACCTGGAAAAGTAGTGATTGGATCAAGACGTTT.

Within the sample, this clone is medium-sized. The sample has other DNA sequences that encode this CDR3 too. The chain is built from TRGV2 and TRGJ1 or TRGJ2. V shed 4 bases, J shed 3 bases, and the junction held 6 bases outside the gene matches. This CDR3 is built from 13 residues. Germline V gives CDR1 EGSNGY, CDR2 YDSYNSKV. CDR3 sequence reads: CATWDGTYYKKLF. The CDR3 region has the DNA TGTGCCACCTGGGATGGGACTTATTATAAGAAACTCTTT.

In its sample, this clone ranks as large. The gene calls are TRGV2 and TRGJ1 or TRGJ2. Per the germline V gene, CDR1 is EGSNGY and CDR2 is YDSYNSKV. The J segment lost 4 bases and the V segment lost 0 bases, leaving 6 bases of the junction unmatched. The CDR3 extends over 14 amino acids. CDR3 in DNA: TGTGCCACCTGGGACGGGCAGAGGTATTATAAGAAACTCTTT. Translated: CATWDGQRYYKKLF.

This clone is labeled as large. This rearrangement joins TRGV8 to TRGJ1 or TRGJ2. Trimming cost V 2 bases and J 2 bases; bases outside gene matches: 3. Per the germline V gene, CDR1 is VENAVY and CDR2 is YDSYNSRV. The CDR3 loop spans 13 amino acids. CDR3 sequence: CATWDTDYYKKLF. The CDR3 DNA is TGTGCCACCTGGGATACGGATTATTATAAGAAACTCTTT.

This clone is labeled large. This rearrangement joins TRGV8 to TRGJ1 or TRGJ2. Germline CDR1 reads VENAVY; CDR2 reads YDSYNSRV. This CDR3 comprises 12 residues. V lost 6 bases, J lost 3 bases, and 5 bases stayed unmatched. The CDR3 nucleotides are TGTGCCACCTGGCACCTTTATTATAAGAAACTCTTT. It is translated as CATWHLYYKKLF.